The 26 T cell receptor beta chains reported below all come from one sample, sequenced in a study of blood T cell repertoires in COVID-19. Sequencing used immunoSEQ multiplex PCR; TCRdb keeps in-frame clones, though not all of them. The profile shows 60,000 or so clones, about 90% of them singletons. Source material: peripheral blood. These receptors were obtained from a man in his 60s with acute or convalescent COVID-19.

The chain links TRBV18 to TRBJ2-7; D ambiguous. Trimming took 3 bases from V and 0 from J, leaving 6 bases between them. The CDR3 spans 13 residues. Looked up from germline, CDR1 is KGHSH and CDR2 is LQKENI. The CDR3 region has the DNA TGTGCCAGCTCACCTCCTAGCTCCTACGAGCAGTACTTC. It encodes CASSPPSSYEQYF.

This clone has a single count. This chain connects TRBV27 to TRBJ2-3, with TRBD1 as a possible D gene (6 bases). From germline, CDR1 is MNHEY and CDR2 SMNVEV (reference sequence). The CDR3 has 14 amino acids. Trimming took 0 bases from V and 4 from J, leaving 8 bases between them. The CDR3 nucleotides are TGTGCCAGCAGTTTATCGGACAGTTCAGATACGCAGTATTTT. Amino acids: CASSLSDSSDTQYF.

The rearrangement uses TRBV24-1 and TRBJ2-1; 7 bases map to TRBD2. CDR3 length equals 15 residues. J lost 5 bases, V lost 3 bases, and 6 bases had no gene match. The germline CDR1 and CDR2 sequences are KGHDR and SFDVKD. CDR3 protein: CATSDPRGGDNEQFF. The CDR3 nucleotides read TGTGCCACCAGTGATCCCCGGGGAGGGGACAATGAGCAGTTCTTC.

The V and J genes are TRBV7-3 and TRBJ2-2; no reliable D call. Germline CDR1 is SGHTA and CDR2 is FQGTGA. V dropped 2 bases and J dropped 1 base, with 8 bases sitting between them. There are 15 residues in the CDR3. CDR3 bases: TGTGCCAGCAGCTTAGGGTCGGGGAACACCGGGGAGCTGTTTTTT. Amino acids: CASSLGSGNTGELFF.

The rearrangement joins TRBV27 to TRBJ2-7, with D possibly matching TRBD1 (5 bases). The germline V and J ends were trimmed by 6 bases and 0 bases, with 12 bases remaining between them. This CDR3 region has 14 residues. Germline CDR1 reads MNHEY; CDR2 reads SMNVEV (reference sequence). The CDR3 loop reads CASRRQRISYEQYF. The CDR3, as DNA: TGTGCCAGCAGAAGACAGAGGATCTCCTACGAGCAGTACTTC.

The J gene is TRBJ1-2, the V gene TRBV28; D not resolved. Looked up from germline, CDR1 is MDHEN and CDR2 is SYDVKM. Trimming removed 5 bases from V and 4 bases from J, with 14 bases in between. The CDR3 spans 14 residues. CDR3 in DNA: TGTGCCAGCAGTCAGAGCGGCCGAGGCTATGGCTACACCTTC. Its translation is CASSQSGRGYGYTF.

This chain joins TRBV28 and TRBJ2-7, with no clear D. Germline V gives CDR1 MDHEN, CDR2 SYDVKM. This CDR3 comprises 13 residues. V lost 3 bases and J lost 5, with 11 bases in between. This chain's CDR3 is CASSFGGIDEQYF. CDR3 sequence (DNA): TGTGCCAGCAGTTTTGGTGGCATTGACGAGCAGTACTTC.

The chain is built from TRBV30 and TRBJ2-7; possible D gene TRBD1, 6 bases. CDR1 is GTSNPN and CDR2 is SVGIG in the germline V gene (reference sequence). V lost 2 bases, J lost 5 bases, and 13 bases lay in between. The CDR3 is 13 amino acids. CDR3 DNA sequence: TGTGCCTGGAGTCCGACAGGCCCCGACGAGCAGTACTTC. Translated, it gives CAWSPTGPDEQYF.

The chain couples TRBV19 to TRBJ2-1; 12 bases are a match to TRBD2. Germline V gives CDR1 LNHDA, CDR2 SQIVND (reference sequence). Unmatched junction bases numbered 2, after V lost 6 bases and J lost 5 bases. CDR3 length: 14 residues. The CDR3 spells CASRRTSGDNEQFF. Here the CDR3 DNA reads TGTGCCAGTAGGCGGACTAGCGGGGACAATGAGCAGTTCTTC.

The V call is TRBV11-3, the J call TRBJ2-7, with 9 bases matching TRBD2. The V and J ends lost 3 bases and 0 bases, in that order; junction bases with no gene match: 3. CDR3 length: 15 residues. Germline lookup yields CDR1 SGHNT and CDR2 YENEEA. The CDR3 spells CASSFAGGRSYEQYF. The DNA for the CDR3 is TGTGCCAGCAGCTTCGCGGGAGGGCGCTCCTACGAGCAGTACTTC.

V is TRBV19 and J is TRBJ1-2; TRBD1 matches 7 bases. Germline V CDR1 and CDR2: LNHDA, SQIVND (reference sequence). The junction had 5 bases not matched to a gene; V was cut back by 5 bases and J by 8 bases. The CDR3 is 12 residues long. The CDR3 bases are TGTGCCAGTAGTTTCGGACAGGCCGGCTACACCTTC. Translation gives CASSFGQAGYTF.

The DNA for the CDR3 is TGTGCCAGCAGCGCCCGGGACACCGTTCCCCTCCACTTT. Its protein product is CASSARDTVPLHF. The V gene is TRBV9, the J gene TRBJ1-6, with TRBD1 as a possible D gene (6 bases). CDR3 length: 13 amino acids. Per the germline V gene, CDR1 is SGDLS and CDR2 is YYNGEE. V lost 3 bases and J 13 bases, leaving 14 bases between the germline ends.

The chain has TRBV5-1 and TRBJ1-2, with D possibly matching TRBD1 (6 bases). Germline loops: CDR1 SGHRS, CDR2 YFSETQ. The CDR3 contains 14 residues. V dropped 4 bases and J dropped 4 bases, with 14 bases sitting between them. The CDR3 region is CASSLNRERYGYTF. CDR3 nucleotide sequence: TGCGCCAGCAGCCTTAACAGGGAACGCTATGGCTACACCTTC.

The gene calls are TRBV4-2 and TRBJ2-2; tentative D call: TRBD1 (5 bases). V was clipped by 1 base and J by 3 bases, with 9 bases between them. Germline CDR1 and CDR2: LGHNA and YNFKEQ. The CDR3 extends over 15 amino acids. CDR3 in DNA: TGTGCCAGCAGCCAAGGGGGCTTCGACACCGGGGAGCTGTTTTTT. Its translation: CASSQGGFDTGELFF.

The chain joins TRBV5-5 to TRBJ1-1; possible D gene TRBD1, 5 bases. The V end was cut by 4 bases, the J end by 5 bases, with 15 bases between. This CDR3 has 14 amino acids. Germline V lookup: CDR1 SGHKS, CDR2 YYEKEE (reference sequence). The CDR3 sequence: CASSPEGYWTEAFF. As DNA, the CDR3 is TGTGCCAGCAGCCCGGAGGGGTATTGGACTGAAGCTTTCTTT.

The V gene is TRBV6-1, the J gene TRBJ2-1; perhaps TRBD2 as D (6 bases). V lost 2 bases and J lost 1, with 18 bases in between. This CDR3 spans 18 amino acids. Germline loops: CDR1 MNHNS, CDR2 SASEGT. CDR3 sequence (DNA): TGTGCCAGCAGTGAAACCATTCCTCGGAGCGGGTCCTACAATGAGCAGTTCTTC. It yields the protein CASSETIPRSGSYNEQFF.

As DNA, the CDR3 is TGTGCCACCAGTGACTCGGCCCGACAGGGGGGGGGCTACACCTTC. Amino acids: CATSDSARQGGGYTF. The chain joins TRBV24-1 to TRBJ1-2; 9 nucleotides line up with TRBD1. The germline V gene encodes CDR1 KGHDR and CDR2 SFDVKD. The CDR3 runs to 15 residues. After removal of 4 bases from V and 8 bases from J, the junction contained 10 bases not matched to a gene.

CDR3 region: CASSGRVAGPTDTQYF. CDR3 bases: TGCGCCAGCAGCGGGAGAGTAGCGGGACCCACAGATACGCAGTATTTT. The chain combines TRBV5-1 with TRBJ2-3; TRBD2 matches at 8 bases. Looked up from germline, CDR1 is SGHRS and CDR2 is YFSETQ. With V trimmed by 4 bases and J by 2 bases, 9 bases remained unmatched. CDR3 size: 16 residues.

This clone was seen only a few times. The J gene is TRBJ1-4, the V gene TRBV9; tentative D call: TRBD1 (6 bases). With 3 bases removed from V and 3 bases from J, the gap between germline ends came to 9 bases. This CDR3 contains 14 residues. Germline CDR1 is SGDLS and CDR2 is YYNGEE. CDR3 protein: CASSAGVPNEKLFF. Written as DNA, the CDR3 is TGTGCCAGCAGCGCAGGGGTCCCTAATGAAAAACTGTTTTTT.

The chain has TRBV6-5 and TRBJ1-2, with a tentative D call TRBD1 (6 bases). V was shortened by 5 bases and J by 7 bases, with 20 bases between the two germline ends. CDR1 is MNHEY and CDR2 is SVGAGI in the germline V gene. This CDR3 is 15 amino acids long. This CDR3 is CASSPAAGQLRGYTF. The CDR3 region has the DNA TGTGCCAGCAGTCCAGCGGCCGGACAGTTACGTGGCTACACCTTC.

The chain uses TRBV28 and TRBJ1-1; D ambiguous. Between the trimmed V and J ends, which lost 4 bases and 1 base, there was a span of 4 bases. The CDR3 is 12 amino acids. CDR1 is MDHEN, CDR2 SYDVKM, per germline. The CDR3 sequence is CASSSGNTEAFF. The CDR3 DNA reads TGTGCCAGCAGTTCCGGGAACACTGAAGCTTTCTTT.

About this clone itself: Relative to the germline gene, one junction end is altered; a read error may explain this. The genes are TRBV20-1 and TRBJ2-7; the D gene is possibly TRBD2 (6 bases). The CDR3 loop spans 14 amino acids. Per germline, CDR1 DFQATT and CDR2 SNEGSKA (reference sequence). The CDR3 nucleotides are TGCAGTGCTAGTGATCTCGTAGCGGACGGGCCCGGGAACTTC. Its translation: CSASDLVADGPGNF.

The genes are TRBV7-2 and TRBJ2-3, with D possibly being TRBD2 (5 bases). CDR1 and CDR2 from the germline V gene are SGHTA and FQGNSA. CDR3 length: 13 amino acids. V dropped 6 bases and J dropped 0 bases, with 7 bases sitting between them. CDR3 in DNA: TGTGCCAGCAGGAGGGCTAGCACAGATACGCAGTATTTT. The encoded protein is CASRRASTDTQYF.

This chain links TRBV6-6 with TRBJ1-1; D ambiguous. This CDR3 has 15 residues. Germline V gives CDR1 MNHNY, CDR2 SVGAGI (reference sequence). V dropped 5 bases and J dropped 0 bases, with 13 bases sitting between them. The DNA of the CDR3 is TGTGCCAGCAGTCCGCCGCACGACATGAACACTGAAGCTTTCTTT. This encodes CASSPPHDMNTEAFF.

The chain carries TRBV3-1 (or the pseudogene TRBV3-2) and TRBJ2-1; 7 positions match TRBD1. CDR3 length: 14 amino acids. CDR1 and CDR2 from the germline V gene are LGHDT and YNNKEL (reference sequence). With 5 bases clipped from V and 7 bases from J, the junction kept 8 bases outside the gene matches. Written as DNA, the CDR3 is TGTGCCAGCAGCTCTTCCGGGACAGCTAATGAGCAGTTCTTC. Translating it yields CASSSSGTANEQFF.

This chain joins TRBV5-1 and TRBJ2-1; a weak D match, TRBD1 (6 bases). The CDR3 contains 15 residues. V was cut by 4 bases and J by 0 bases, with 11 bases left in between. Germline assignment: CDR1 SGHRS and CDR2 YFSETQ. The CDR3 nucleotides are TGCGCCAGCAGCCAGCTGGACAGCTCCTACAATGAGCAGTTCTTC. Encoded protein: CASSQLDSSYNEQFF.